The 2 T cell receptor beta chains below come from one sample, sequenced in a study of beta chain features in type 1 diabetes. cDNA synthesis used the whole RNA isolate, giving expressed TCRB sequences. Clones were read by immunoSEQ multiplex PCR, and TCRdb kept only the in-frame ones, dropping some. The repertoire consists of about 180,000 clones, with 13% occurring once and the leading ten covering about 0.59%. Specimen: central memory CD4+ T cells from blood. The receptor set was obtained from a woman aged 18-29 years in good health.

The gene calls are TRBV6-5 and TRBJ2-7; D uncertain. The CDR3 consists of 11 residues. Germline CDR1 and CDR2: MNHEY and SVGAGI. V lost 6 bases, J lost 4 bases, and 7 bases lay in between. This CDR3 is CASSQLYEQYF. Here the CDR3 DNA reads TGTGCCAGCAGCCAACTGTACGAGCAGTACTTC.

The chain has TRBV7-8 and TRBJ2-5; unclear D gene. The germline V gene has CDR1 SGHVS and CDR2 FQNEAQ. CDR3 size: 15 residues. Trimming took off 3 bases at V and 5 bases at J, with 16 bases between the two ends. In nucleotides, the CDR3 is TGTGCCAGCAGCTTGACGACTCACGGATGGGAGACCCAGTACTTC. Amino acid sequence: CASSLTTHGWETQYF.